This TCR beta chain emerged from a study of blood T cell repertoires in COVID-19. V was pared by 5 bases and J by 2 bases, with 15 bases between. The CDR3 length is 14 residues. CDR1 GTSNPN and CDR2 SVGIG come from the germline V gene (reference sequence). Per the study methods: Reference gene primer amplification gave estimated nucleated cell counts. Sequencing was performed with immunoSEQ multiplex PCR; in TCRdb, only in-frame clones are kept and a portion is missing. That table is the source of V, J and clone size, and D and trimming were worked out from the DNA. The sample consists of roughly 200,000 clones, approximately 89% of them appearing once. Self-reported history from a screening survey and questionnaire set each donor's cohort.

The receptor was derived from a woman in her 30s with acute COVID-19. Sequenced material: PBMCs or T cells enriched from blood (not recorded which). The gene calls are TRBV30 and TRBJ1-2, with D possibly TRBD1 on 5 matching bases. The CDR3 nucleotides are TGTGCCTGGGGAAGGGGAGGAGGGAACTATGGCTACACCTTC. It specifies CAWGRGGGNYGYTF.